The 5 T cell receptor beta chains listed next were all sequenced from one sample in a study of blood T cell repertoires in COVID-19. Sequencing used immunoSEQ multiplex PCR; TCRdb keeps in-frame clones, though not all of them. This table has some 200,000 clones, approximately 83% appearing once. Sequencing input: peripheral blood. Source of these receptors: a woman in her 30s with COVID-19, enrolled during active disease.

In this sample, this clone turned up many times. The chain is built from TRBV7-9 and TRBJ1-2; 11 bases match TRBD1. Per the germline V gene, CDR1 is SEHNR and CDR2 is FQNEAQ (reference sequence). The CDR3 is made up of 15 amino acids. Germline trimming cut 3 bases from V and 7 bases from J; bases unmatched to any gene: 7. The DNA for the CDR3 is TGTGCCAGCAGCTTCGTCGGACAGGGGGCGCGTGGCTACACCTTC. Its translation: CASSFVGQGARGYTF.

CDR3 sequence: CASSYSPRGYTEAFF. DNA of the CDR3: TGTGCCAGCAGTTACTCACCCAGGGGGTACACTGAAGCTTTCTTT. The chain combines TRBV6-5 with TRBJ1-1; TRBD1 matches 7 bases. Unmatched junction bases numbered 4, after V lost 0 bases and J lost 3 bases. CDR3 size: 15 residues. Germline V lookup: CDR1 MNHEY, CDR2 SVGAGI.

About this clone: This clone may be a read error of a much larger clone one base away. V usage is TRBV11-3 and J usage is TRBJ1-1; no reliable D call. CDR1 is SGHNT and CDR2 is YENEEA in the germline V gene. Trimming stripped 4 bases from V and 0 bases from J, with 6 bases between. The CDR3 runs 13 residues. The DNA for the CDR3 is TGTGCCAGCAGCTCCGACATGAACACTGAAGCTTTCTTT. Protein: CASSSDMNTEAFF.

The chain recombines TRBV30 with TRBJ2-3; no clear D. Germline CDR1 GTSNPN, CDR2 SVGIG (reference sequence). The CDR3 sequence is 12 residues long. The V and J ends lost 3 bases and 2 bases respectively, with 6 bases between them. Written as DNA, the CDR3 is TGTGCCTGGAGGAGCTACACAGATACGCAGTATTTT. Its translation: CAWRSYTDTQYF.

The chain couples TRBV5-6 to TRBJ2-7; D unresolved. The germline CDR1 and CDR2 sequences are SGHDT and YYEEEE. The V and J ends lost 4 bases and 1 base respectively, with 9 bases between them. CDR3 length: 13 residues. CDR3 DNA sequence: TGTGCCAGCAGCAGCGACGGTTCCTACGAGCAGTACTTC. It is translated as CASSSDGSYEQYF.